Listed here is a single T cell receptor (beta chain). The antigen remains unidentified. The source of the sample is a study of shared clonotypes between healthy human individuals. General observations from the study: Estimated richness values were generally larger in naive subsets than in memory subsets. Unshared clonotypes carried lower generation probabilities than those common to all four donors. Specimens sampled were limited to blood, with tissue repertoires likely differing. Approximately 5% was the fraction of naive CD4 clonotypes found shared across a few donors.

The data were produced by immunoSEQ multiplex PCR, yet TCRdb's version contains in-frame clones alone and is incomplete. The profile shows approximately 650,000 clones, 95% of them singletons. Positively selected for CCR7, the CD45RO-negative cells used as naive CD8 cells excluded terminally differentiated effector memory CD45RA+ cells. This TCR came from a woman in her thirties in good health. What was sequenced was naive CD8+ T cells sorted from blood.

This CDR3 is CASSIGDRDQETQYF. The CDR3 DNA is TGTGCCAGTAGTATCGGGGACAGGGACCAAGAGACCCAGTACTTC. The chain carries TRBV19 and TRBJ2-5; TRBD1 matches at 9 bases. V was clipped by 3 bases and J by 0 bases; unmatched bases: 2. The CDR3 sequence is 15 residues long. Per the germline V gene, CDR1 is LNHDA and CDR2 is SQIVND (reference sequence).